These T cell receptor beta chains were read from a single sample in a study of identifying expanded T cells in peripheral blood. Profiling relied on immunoSEQ multiplex PCR, and the TCRdb table lists in-frame clones only, not all of them. The sample shows about 97,000 clones, around 88% of them seen only once. The sequenced sample was blood. The receptor set was obtained from a person aged 18 to 70 in good health. Each CDR3 is given without its conserved first and last residue. The listing skips clone size in some rows; elsewhere it reads once, few, many or a size class.

j_call: TRBJ2-2; clone_size: -; v_call: TRBV9; cdr3_aa: ASSVVSGLAPNTGELF
j_call: TRBJ2-2; clone_size: -; v_call: TRBV6-6; cdr3_aa: ATSRATAGELF
j_call: TRBJ2-7; clone_size: -; v_call: TRBV2; cdr3_aa: ASNGGPPYEQY
j_call: TRBJ1-1; clone_size: few; v_call: TRBV7-2; cdr3_aa: ASSLEGGQVTEAF
j_call: TRBJ2-6; clone_size: -; v_call: TRBV7-8; cdr3_aa: ASSPRQGLRAGANVLT
j_call: TRBJ2-7; clone_size: once; v_call: TRBV6-5; cdr3_aa: ASSYSPAGAPYEQY
j_call: TRBJ2-1; clone_size: -; v_call: TRBV9; cdr3_aa: ASSVEGTTYDEQF
j_call: TRBJ2-5; clone_size: -; v_call: TRBV4-3; cdr3_aa: ASSQHQKGETQY
j_call: TRBJ1-4; clone_size: -; v_call: TRBV4-3; cdr3_aa: ASSQEDRGSNEKLF
j_call: TRBJ2-6; clone_size: -; v_call: TRBV4-3; cdr3_aa: ASSQDRTGGGNVLT
j_call: TRBJ1-4; clone_size: -; v_call: TRBV7-2; cdr3_aa: ASSFSGTVEKLF
j_call: TRBJ2-3; clone_size: -; v_call: TRBV18; cdr3_aa: ASSPLGGTTDTQY
j_call: TRBJ1-5; clone_size: -; v_call: TRBV27; cdr3_aa: ASSSSPNRQGNRQPQH
j_call: TRBJ1-5; clone_size: few; v_call: TRBV28; cdr3_aa: ASERQGDQPQH
j_call: TRBJ1-3; clone_size: -; v_call: TRBV15; cdr3_aa: ATSTLQGLASGNTIY
j_call: TRBJ2-7; clone_size: -; v_call: TRBV19; cdr3_aa: ASSPGHGPYEQY
j_call: TRBJ2-5; clone_size: -; v_call: TRBV19; cdr3_aa: ASSIRGAQETQY
j_call: TRBJ1-3; clone_size: -; v_call: TRBV19; cdr3_aa: ASSRTAGSGNTIY
j_call: TRBJ1-1; clone_size: -; v_call: TRBV7-6; cdr3_aa: ASSLGGSTEAF
j_call: TRBJ2-7; clone_size: few; v_call: TRBV28; cdr3_aa: GGTDTYEQY
j_call: TRBJ1-5; clone_size: -; v_call: TRBV6-1; cdr3_aa: ASREGRVPPYSNQPQH
j_call: TRBJ1-2; clone_size: -; v_call: TRBV6-6; cdr3_aa: ASSDRGGYT
j_call: TRBJ2-1; clone_size: -; v_call: TRBV6-4; cdr3_aa: ASSELAGGGYNEQF
j_call: TRBJ2-7; clone_size: -; v_call: TRBV4-1; cdr3_aa: ASSQAGLAVEQY
j_call: TRBJ1-5; clone_size: -; v_call: TRBV19; cdr3_aa: ASSISDGDTPQH
j_call: TRBJ1-4; clone_size: -; v_call: TRBV19; cdr3_aa: ASSARENEKLF
j_call: TRBJ1-1; clone_size: once; v_call: TRBV5-5; cdr3_aa: ASSSWGARTEAF
j_call: TRBJ1-1; clone_size: -; v_call: TRBV5-1; cdr3_aa: ASSLASGVSEAF
j_call: TRBJ2-3; clone_size: -; v_call: TRBV5-6; cdr3_aa: ASSETSGAGDTQY
j_call: TRBJ1-1; clone_size: -; v_call: TRBV20-1; cdr3_aa: SGGGPQKAF
j_call: TRBJ2-3; clone_size: -; v_call: TRBV27; cdr3_aa: ASSPLGLAGEDTQY
j_call: TRBJ2-4; clone_size: once; v_call: TRBV6-5; cdr3_aa: ASSPPGPIQY
j_call: TRBJ2-1; clone_size: -; v_call: TRBV18; cdr3_aa: ASSPEGGRIYNEQF
j_call: TRBJ1-2; clone_size: -; v_call: TRBV11-2; cdr3_aa: ASSVRGRTVYGYT
j_call: TRBJ2-4; clone_size: -; v_call: TRBV7-9; cdr3_aa: ASSLVQGRAKNIQY
j_call: TRBJ1-3; clone_size: -; v_call: TRBV28; cdr3_aa: ASSSTGAGNTIY
j_call: TRBJ2-3; clone_size: -; v_call: TRBV5-1; cdr3_aa: ASRYGDTQY
j_call: TRBJ1-2; clone_size: -; v_call: TRBV28; cdr3_aa: ASSQAGGGIAYGYT
j_call: TRBJ1-2; clone_size: once; v_call: TRBV15; cdr3_aa: ATSDDSNYGYT
j_call: TRBJ1-5; clone_size: -; v_call: TRBV6-9; cdr3_aa: ASSYSRRAWNQPQH
j_call: TRBJ2-1; clone_size: -; v_call: TRBV7-2; cdr3_aa: ASSSRIPVQQF
j_call: TRBJ1-4; clone_size: once; v_call: TRBV9; cdr3_aa: ASSPPGRTTNEKLF
j_call: TRBJ1-2; clone_size: few; v_call: TRBV2; cdr3_aa: ASRTGEYGYT
j_call: TRBJ1-5; clone_size: -; v_call: TRBV30; cdr3_aa: AWSATGAAAQH
j_call: TRBJ1-4; clone_size: once; v_call: TRBV28; cdr3_aa: ASSLTGDGEKLF
j_call: TRBJ2-1; clone_size: -; v_call: TRBV6-5; cdr3_aa: ASSPSEDRVGEQF
j_call: TRBJ2-2; clone_size: -; v_call: TRBV18; cdr3_aa: ASSYPGRRGYTGELF
j_call: TRBJ1-3; clone_size: -; v_call: TRBV28; cdr3_aa: ASSSAPAGGNTIY
j_call: TRBJ2-6; clone_size: -; v_call: TRBV5-1; cdr3_aa: ASHRTGGPSSGANVLT
j_call: TRBJ1-2; clone_size: once; v_call: TRBV6-1; cdr3_aa: ASTGEAFYGYT